This T cell receptor beta chain came from a study of tumor and adjacent non-tumor tissue in lung cancer. Study context: Samples averaged roughly 4.2 million productive TCRbeta reads each.

Overall study results and limits: Shorter survival was associated with higher TCR diversity in tumors. In normal lung, the top 100 clones were significantly more dominant than in tumor. TCR diversity was significantly greater in tumor than normal lung tissue.

The germline V gene encodes CDR1 DFQATT and CDR2 SNEGSKA (reference sequence). The V and J ends lost 5 bases and 0 bases, in that order; junction bases with no gene match: 6. The CDR3 sequence is 15 residues long. The library came from three nested PCR rounds adapted from ARM-PCR protocols. From the multiplex PCR reads, TCRdb called clonotypes with MiXCR, one entry per CDR3 protein. The data hold around 210,000 distinct CDR3 sequences, with 70% to 75% observed a single time. This sample's RNA came from whole unsorted tissue. On this clonotype itself: Its antigen is not identified. Here the CDR3 omits its conserved ending phenylalanine or tryptophan, so a read error is the likely source.

Sequencing was carried out using lung tumor tissue. This sequence joins TRBV20-1 and TRBJ2-1, with TRBD2 identical over 8 bases. This clonotype originated in a man in his sixties with non-small cell lung cancer. The CDR3 DNA reads TGCAGTGCTGGATCCCTAGCGGGCTCCTACAATGAGCAGTTCTGC. Translation gives CSAGSLAGSYNEQFC.